The following is a TCR beta chain sequence with its context. This sample is part of a study of blood T cell repertoires in COVID-19. Study-wide context: Researchers got acute and convalescent COVID-19 samples from the United States, Italy and Spain. In each case, the material was cDNA or gDNA derived from T cells, B-cell-depleted T cells, or PBMCs.

V was trimmed by 0 bases and J by 0 bases, leaving 14 bases between them. The germline CDR1 and CDR2 sequences are SGHRS and YFSETQ. This CDR3 is built from 17 residues. Recruits, aged about 18 to 95 years, lived in 24 US areas. Original data processing: Estimation of nucleated cell counts relied on the amplification of reference gene primers. Profiled with immunoSEQ multiplex PCR; TCRdb holds only in-frame clones, not every one. Clonal size and the V and J genes are those of that table, whereas D and trimming came from the DNA. The sample includes approximately 400,000 clones, more than 75% of them seen just once.

V usage is TRBV5-1 and J usage is TRBJ2-3; D unclear. The source is a woman younger than 35 who had recovered from COVID-19. Sequenced: PBMCs or T cells enriched from blood (not recorded which). In DNA form, the CDR3 reads TGCGCCAGCAGCTTGGTGGTGGGTCGGGTTAGCACAGATACGCAGTATTTT. Amino acid sequence: CASSLVVGRVSTDTQYF.